This TCR beta chain was captured in a study of blood T cell repertoires in COVID-19. Study overall: Samples came from the United States, Italy and Spain, spanning acute and convalescent COVID-19. PBMCs, B-cell-depleted T cells, or T cells were the source of the cDNA or gDNA that made up the material.

How the authors handled the data: Reference gene primer amplification gave estimated nucleated cell counts. The method was immunoSEQ multiplex PCR; TCRdb's version includes in-frame clones alone and lacks a portion of them. V and J calls and clone size are as listed in that table; D and trimming were resolved from the DNA. Here the sample spans around 130,000 clones, about 90% being singletons. V lost 3 bases, J lost 3 bases, and 24 bases lay in between. Germline assignment: CDR1 SEHNR and CDR2 FQNEAQ (reference sequence). The CDR3 runs 18 residues. Sequencing input: peripheral blood. This clonotype was obtained from a woman aged 45-65 years who had recovered from COVID-19. The chain combines TRBV7-9 with TRBJ2-7; D might be TRBD1 (6 bases). CDR3 DNA sequence: TGTGCCAGCAGCTTTTATGCGGCAGTGAGACAGGCTAGCTACGAGCAGTACTTC. Its translation: CASSFYAAVRQASYEQYF.